This T cell receptor beta chain was observed in a study of response to subunit inactivated influenza vaccine. Study-level points and caveats: It was suggested by the authors that few new T cells are recruited by each seasonal influenza vaccination.

On this clonotype itself: No antigen is known for it.

CDR3 length: 13 amino acids. CDR1 and CDR2 from the germline V gene are KGHSH and LQKENI. J lost 12 bases, V lost 6 bases, and 3 bases had no gene match. Using its own MiXCR run on the RT-PCR reads, TCRdb lists one record per CDR3 protein. The sample includes almost 600,000 distinct CDR3 sequences, 13% to 15% of them seen just once. Source: PBMCs from blood, taken 11 to 12 days after vaccination. This chain uses TRBV18 with TRBJ2-1, with TRBD2 matching 15 bases. This clonotype originated in a man in his fifties who received an inactivated influenza vaccine. CDR3 coding DNA: TGTGCCAGCTCCCCGGGACTAGCGGGAGGGCAGTTCTTC. It yields the protein CASSPGLAGGQFF.